A selection of T cell receptor beta chains follows, all from one sample in a study of T cell responses to AZD1222 COVID-19 vaccine. Generated by immunoSEQ multiplex PCR, the TCRdb table keeps only in-frame clones and is missing some. The sample gives 180,000 or so clones, around nine tenths of which show up once; more than 1.5% is in the top ten. The sequences come from peripheral blood, collected 28 days after the second AZD1222 dose. The receptors derive from an adult who received the AZD1222 COVID-19 vaccine. The CDR3 runs from the conserved cysteine through the conserved F or W. The D gene is left open where the match is weak. The size entry is marked missing in some rows and otherwise reads once, few, many or a size class.

.,TRBD1,TRBJ1-5,TRBV7-4,TGTGCCAGCAGCGGGAACCGGGACAGGGGCGATCAGCCCCAGCATTTT,CASSGNRDRGDQPQHF
.,TRBD2,TRBJ2-1,TRBV18,TGTGCCAGCTCACCTAAACTAGCGGGGGGATACAATGAGCAGTTCTTC,CASSPKLAGGYNEQFF
.,.,TRBJ1-4,TRBV7-8,TGTGCCAGCAGCTTAGCGGTAAAACTGTTTTTT,CASSLAVKLFF
.,.,TRBJ2-1,TRBV15,TGTGCCACCAGCAGAGATAGGGTCTTCTACAATGAGCAGTTCTTC,CATSRDRVFYNEQFF
.,TRBD1,TRBJ1-5,TRBV27,TGTGCCAGCAGGTCCACAGGGGCTGGCAATCAGCCCCAGCATTTT,CASRSTGAGNQPQHF
.,.,TRBJ2-5,TRBV19,TGTGCCAGTAGTATATTCCCCGGGGGCCGGGAGACCCAGTACTTC,CASSIFPGGRETQYF
.,.,TRBJ1-4,TRBV4-3,TGCGCCAGCAGCCAAGATTGGACCCCCGGGGAAAAACTGTTTTTT,CASSQDWTPGEKLFF
.,.,TRBJ2-2,TRBV11-3,TGTGCCAGCAGCTACGGCTCCGGGGAGCTGTTTTTT,CASSYGSGELFF
.,.,TRBJ1-4,TRBV7-2,TGTGCCAGCAGCTCAGTCAGGTCGGGAAAACTGTTTTTT,CASSSVRSGKLFF
.,.,TRBJ2-3,TRBV9,TGTGCCAGCAGCGTAGGGGCAAGGGGCCCCACAGATACGCAGTATTTT,CASSVGARGPTDTQYF
.,.,TRBJ1-2,TRBV7-2,TGTGCCAGCAGCTTAGAGGAGGCTAACTATGGCTACACCTTC,CASSLEEANYGYTF
.,.,TRBJ1-1,TRBV5-5,TGTGCCAGCAGCTTGGCCCACGCGGACGATGCTTTCTTT,CASSLAHADDAFF
.,TRBD1,TRBJ2-1,TRBV27,TGTGCCAGCAGTTTACGGGACAGGGCTGATGAGCAGTTCTTC,CASSLRDRADEQFF
.,.,TRBJ1-1,TRBV4-1,TGCGCCAGCAGCCAAGAAGATTGGACAGAACCCTCCATGAACACTGAAGCTTTCTTT,CASSQEDWTEPSMNTEAFF
.,TRBD2,TRBJ2-7,TRBV18,TGTGCCAGCTCACCCGGGGGGATAGGCGAGCAGTACTTC,CASSPGGIGEQYF
once,.,TRBJ1-4,TRBV10-3,TGTGCCATCAGTGTTAGGGCCGACGAAAAACTGTTTTTT,CAISVRADEKLFF
.,.,TRBJ2-5,TRBV9,TGTGCCAGCAGCAGAGAGGCGACTCAAGAGACCCAGTACTTC,CASSREATQETQYF
.,TRBD1,TRBJ2-7,TRBV6-5,TGTGCCAGCAGTCAACGGACAGGGTTCTCCTACGAGCAGTACTTC,CASSQRTGFSYEQYF
once,TRBD1,TRBJ1-6,TRBV10-3,TGTGCCATCAGTGAAAGGACAGGGGGAGATAATTCACCCCTCCACTTT,CAISERTGGDNSPLHF
.,.,TRBJ1-1,TRBV7-8,TGTGCCAGCAGCTTGGAAACAGGGTTGGATACTGAAGCTTTCTTT,CASSLETGLDTEAFF
.,TRBD1,TRBJ1-1,TRBV5-1,TGCGCCAGCAGCTTGGGCCCCGGGGGGACAGGGGAGGTGAACACTGAAGCTTTCTTT,CASSLGPGGTGEVNTEAFF
few,.,TRBJ2-5,TRBV2,TGTGCCAGCAGTCACCCCTTGAGGCAGTCACAAGAGACCCAGTACTTC,CASSHPLRQSQETQYF
.,TRBD2,TRBJ2-7,TRBV27,TGTGCCAGCAGACACAACGGGTTAGCGGGTCTCTACGAGCAGTACTTC,CASRHNGLAGLYEQYF
.,.,TRBJ1-2,TRBV6-4,TGTGCCAGCAGTGACTTCCTAGGGGATATTTCTAACTATGGCTACACCTTC,CASSDFLGDISNYGYTF
.,TRBD1,TRBJ1-2,TRBV6-5,TGTGCCAGCAGTACAGGACAGGACTATGGCTACACCTTC,CASSTGQDYGYTF
.,.,TRBJ1-1,TRBV11-3,TGTGCCAGCAGCTTAGGATTAGGGGAAGGGAACACTGAAGCTTTCTTT,CASSLGLGEGNTEAFF
.,TRBD1,TRBJ2-1,TRBV3-1/TRBV3-2,TGTGCCAGCAGCCAATCAGGGGGCCATGAGCAGTTCTTC,CASSQSGGHEQFF
.,TRBD2,TRBJ2-2,TRBV5-1,TGCGCCAGCAGTGTAGCGGGAGTTTCGGAGCTGTTTTTT,CASSVAGVSELFF
.,.,TRBJ2-6,TRBV4-1,TGCGCCAGCAGCCAAGATCGGATCGGAACCCCCTCGGACGTCTCTGGGGCCAACGTCCTGACTTTC,CASSQDRIGTPSDVSGANVLTF
.,TRBD2,TRBJ2-3,TRBV7-7,TGTGCCAGCAGCGCGGGACTAGCGGGAGATAGCGATACGCAGTATTTT,CASSAGLAGDSDTQYF
.,TRBD1,TRBJ2-7,TRBV7-2,TGTGCCAGCAGCTCCGGGACAGAGATCTACGAGCAGTACTTC,CASSSGTEIYEQYF
.,TRBD1,TRBJ1-1,TRBV29-1,TGCAGCGCTGAGGGGGCCGGCACTGAAGCTTTCTTT,CSAEGAGTEAFF
.,.,TRBJ2-5,TRBV10-3,TGTGCCATCAGAGGTTCAGAGACCCAGTACTTC,CAIRGSETQYF
.,.,TRBJ2-7,TRBV11-2,TGTGCCAGCAGCCCTCGGACAGACTCCTACGAGCAGTACTTC,CASSPRTDSYEQYF
.,.,TRBJ1-2,TRBV28,TGTGCCAGCAGTCTAATAGGACGTGGCTACACCTTC,CASSLIGRGYTF
.,TRBD2,TRBJ2-5,TRBV13,TGTGCCAGCAGCTTAGCGGGGGGGCCGATGTCGAAGACCCAGTACTTC,CASSLAGGPMSKTQYF
.,.,TRBJ2-7,TRBV7-9,TGTGCCAGCAGCTTAGGAGCAGGGGATATCGAGCAGTACTTC,CASSLGAGDIEQYF
.,.,TRBJ1-1,TRBV30,TGTGCCTGGAGTAGGGGACTTGGCACTGAAGCTTTCTTT,CAWSRGLGTEAFF
.,.,TRBJ2-3,TRBV7-2,TGTGCCAGCAGCTTCCCCTCGGTCGGGAGCAATACGCAGTATTTT,CASSFPSVGSNTQYF
.,.,TRBJ2-2,TRBV30,TGTGCCTGGAGCCGAAGGGGGATTTCCACCGGGGAGCTGTTTTTT,CAWSRRGISTGELFF
.,TRBD2,TRBJ2-1,TRBV7-9,TGTGCCAGCAGCTTAGTCGCGCGGGGGGGTTATAATGAGCAGTTCTTC,CASSLVARGGYNEQFF
once,.,TRBJ2-3,TRBV5-1,TGCGCCAGCAGCTTGGACTCCGCAGCACGCACAGATACGCAGTATTTT,CASSLDSAARTDTQYF
.,TRBD2,TRBJ2-7,TRBV10-3,TGTGCCATCCGGGGGGCGGGGGGCAGGTACGAGCAGTACTTC,CAIRGAGGRYEQYF
.,TRBD2,TRBJ2-3,TRBV11-3,TGTGCCAGCAGCTTAGGTAGCGGGAGGGGATTCGATACGCAGTATTTT,CASSLGSGRGFDTQYF
.,.,TRBJ2-5,TRBV6-5,TGTGCCAGCAGACTCAACTTGGGGGAGATGGAGACCCAGTACTTC,CASRLNLGEMETQYF
once,.,TRBJ1-1,TRBV7-2,TGTGCCAGCAGCCCGCGCAAGGGCTTCACTGAAGCTTTCTTT,CASSPRKGFTEAFF
.,.,TRBJ2-1,TRBV10-1,TGCGCCAGCGGAGATGGTAATGAGCAGTTCTTC,CASGDGNEQFF